This T cell receptor beta chain is from a study of Ad26.COV2.S vaccination and SARS-CoV-2 variants. Findings of the study overall: Placebo recipients and vaccine recipients were similar in non-spike TCR breadth. The TCR breadth and depth analyses may have understated or missed part of the total T cell responses.

Regarding this clone: Its cognate antigen is unknown.

The method was immunoSEQ multiplex PCR; TCRdb's version includes in-frame clones alone and lacks a portion of them. The table includes hundreds of thousands of clones, 92% detected once. Germline V gives CDR1 SEHNR, CDR2 FQNEAQ (reference sequence). The CDR3 length is 11 residues. V lost 3 bases and J 7 bases, leaving 6 bases between the germline ends. The chain carries TRBV7-9 and TRBJ1-1; D is unresolved. The sequence derives from a human donor who had recovered from COVID-19. The specimen was peripheral blood, collected after recovery from COVID-19. The chain's CDR3 is CASSFGGEAFF. The CDR3 DNA sequence: TGTGCCAGCAGCTTTGGAGGTGAAGCTTTCTTT.